This passage covers 26 T cell receptor beta chains from one sample sequenced in a study of blood T cell repertoires in COVID-19. Clones were sequenced by immunoSEQ multiplex PCR, and TCRdb holds only the in-frame ones, with some missing. This table holds 80,000 or so clones, approximately 81% found once. Sequencing input: peripheral blood. The receptor source for this set is an older man with acute or convalescent COVID-19.

The chain has TRBV5-1 and TRBJ2-2; 12 bases are shared with TRBD1. The CDR3 runs 15 residues. Germline lookup yields CDR1 SGHRS and CDR2 YFSETQ. V trimming: 3 bases; J trimming: 6 bases; junction bases outside the gene matches: 3. This chain's CDR3 is CASSSRDRGPGELFF. Here the CDR3 DNA reads TGCGCCAGCAGCTCCCGGGACAGGGGGCCCGGGGAGCTGTTTTTT.

The rearrangement joins TRBV29-1 to TRBJ1-1; 11 bases align to TRBD1. V shed 8 bases, J shed 1 base, and the junction held 12 bases outside the gene matches. CDR1 is SQVTM and CDR2 is ANQGSEA in the germline V gene. The CDR3 has 16 amino acids. CDR3 DNA sequence: TGCAGCACGAGGACAGGGGGCCCCTTCCAGAACACTGAAGCTTTCTTT. The encoded protein is CSTRTGGPFQNTEAFF. Variable domain in full (rest from reference TRBV29-1 and TRBJ1-1): SAVISQKPSRDICQRGTSLTIQCQVDSQVTMMFWYRQQPGQSLTLIATANQGSEATYESGFVIDKFPISRPNLTFSTLTVSNMSPEDSSIYLCSTRTGGPFQNTEAFFGQGTRLTVV.

This rearrangement joins TRBV18 to TRBJ2-5; 9 positions match TRBD1. The CDR3 has 14 residues. V dropped 4 bases and J dropped 4; count of bases not matched to a gene: 4. CDR1 is KGHSH, CDR2 LQKENI, per germline. The CDR3 region is CASSREQGAETQYF. As DNA, the CDR3 is TGTGCCAGCTCACGGGAACAGGGGGCAGAGACCCAGTACTTC. The whole variable domain, remainder taken from reference TRBV18 and TRBJ2-5, is NAGVMQNPRHLVRRRGQEARLRCSPMKGHSHVYWYRQLPEEGLKFMVYLQKENIIDESGMPKERFSAEFPKEGPSILRIQQVVRGDSAAYFCASSREQGAETQYFGPGTRLLVL.

DNA for the CDR3: TGTGCCAGCTCACCGTCGGAGGTCGCAACTAATGAAAAACTGTTTTTT. Its translation is CASSPSEVATNEKLFF. V usage is TRBV18 and J usage is TRBJ1-4; no clear D. In germline, CDR1 is KGHSH, CDR2 LQKENI. The CDR3 is made up of 16 amino acids. V lost 3 bases and J lost 0, with 11 bases in between.

This clone was detected only a few times. The rearrangement uses TRBV7-9 and TRBJ2-7; 7 positions match TRBD2. The V segment lost 0 bases and the J segment 6 bases; nucleotides outside the gene matches: 5. The CDR3 totals 14 residues. CDR1 is SEHNR and CDR2 is FQNEAQ in the germline V gene (reference sequence). As DNA, the CDR3 is TGTGCCAGCAGCTTAGCCGGCAGGGAGGGCGAGCAGTACTTC. Translation gives CASSLAGREGEQYF.

The rearrangement uses TRBV4-1 and TRBJ2-3; 9 bases are a match to TRBD2. CDR3 length equals 17 residues. Germline V gene sequence: CDR1 MGHRA, CDR2 YSYEKL. The ends lost 0 bases at V and 4 bases at J; junction bases unmatched: 8. For the CDR3, the DNA is TGCGCCAGCAGCCAAGAGAAGGGACTAGCTGGGGCAGATACGCAGTATTTT. Translation gives CASSQEKGLAGADTQYF.

The V call is TRBV5-8, the J call TRBJ2-1, with 8 bases identical to TRBD2. Unmatched junction bases numbered 9, after V lost 4 bases and J lost 6 bases. This CDR3 comprises 15 residues. Germline V gene data show CDR1 as SGHTS and CDR2 as YDEGEE. The CDR3 nucleotides are TGTGCCAGCAGCACCCGGACTAGCAGTGGCAATGAGCAGTTCTTC. This gives the protein CASSTRTSSGNEQFF.

The chain has TRBV4-3 and TRBJ1-2; possible D gene TRBD1, 6 bases. The CDR3 sequence is 13 residues long. V was trimmed by 1 base and J by 3 bases, leaving 6 bases between them. CDR1 is LGHNA, CDR2 YSLEER, per germline. The CDR3 DNA sequence: TGCGCCAGCAGCCAAGGACAGGACTATGGCTACACCTTC. Residues: CASSQGQDYGYTF.

The chain couples TRBV30 to TRBJ1-2; no clear D. CDR1 is GTSNPN, CDR2 SVGIG, per germline (reference sequence). V lost 8 bases and J 8 bases, leaving 18 bases between the germline ends. The CDR3 covers 12 residues. Here the CDR3 DNA reads TGTGCCGGCTTTTCAGGATGGGAGGGCTACACCTTC. Translating it yields CAGFSGWEGYTF. Full variable domain (remainder filled in from reference TRBV30 and TRBJ1-2): SQTIHQWPATLVQPVGSPLSLECTVEGTSNPNLYWYRQAAGRGLQLLFYSVGIGQISSEVPQNLSASRPQDRQFILSSKKLLLSDSGFYLCAGFSGWEGYTFGSGTRLTVV.

The chain carries TRBV6-2 or TRBV6-3 and TRBJ1-5; maybe TRBD1 (6 bases). This CDR3 is 17 amino acids long. The V and J ends lost 5 bases and 4 bases respectively, with 21 bases between them. Germline CDR1 and CDR2: MNHEY and SVGEGT. CDR3 nucleotides: TGTGCCAGCAGTAGAGACCCGGTGGGGGGGCCAAATCAGCCCCAGCATTTT. Protein sequence: CASSRDPVGGPNQPQHF.

The chain is built from TRBV14 and TRBJ2-1, with 7 positions matching TRBD1. Germline CDR1 and CDR2: SGHDN and FVKESK. This CDR3 contains 16 residues. Unmatched junction bases numbered 8, after V lost 4 bases and J lost 2 bases. The CDR3 DNA reads TGTGCCAGCAGCCGAAGACAGGGATCAACCTACAATGAGCAGTTCTTC. Protein: CASSRRQGSTYNEQFF.

The chain joins TRBV19 to TRBJ2-1, with 7 bases aligning to TRBD2. The V and J ends lost 5 bases and 2 bases, in that order; junction bases with no gene match: 12. This CDR3 spans 17 amino acids. Germline V gives CDR1 LNHDA, CDR2 SQIVND (reference sequence). CDR3 region: CASSLWGGGLAYNEQFF. The CDR3 DNA is TGTGCCAGTAGTCTTTGGGGGGGTGGGTTAGCCTACAATGAGCAGTTCTTC. The full variable domain, its missing parts supplied by reference TRBV19 and TRBJ2-1, is DGGITQSPKYLFRKEGQNVTLSCEQNLNHDAMYWYRQDPGQGLRLIYYSQIVNDFQKGDIAEGYSVSREKKESFPLTVTSAQKNPTAFYLCASSLWGGGLAYNEQFFGPGTRLTVL.

The chain employs TRBV18 and TRBJ2-7; no clear D. In germline, CDR1 is KGHSH, CDR2 LQKENI. There are 16 residues in the CDR3. Trimming removed 0 bases at V and 6 bases at J, with 18 bases between. The CDR3 nucleotides are TGTGCCAGCTCACCACCCGCTTTAAAGACTGCCGGCGAGCAGTACTTC. It encodes CASSPPALKTAGEQYF. Full variable domain (missing parts from reference TRBV18 and TRBJ2-7): NAGVMQNPRHLVRRRGQEARLRCSPMKGHSHVYWYRQLPEEGLKFMVYLQKENIIDESGMPKERFSAEFPKEGPSILRIQQVVRGDSAAYFCASSPPALKTAGEQYFGPGTRLTVT.

The rearrangement links TRBV19 to TRBJ1-5; D perhaps matches TRBD1 (5 bases). Deletions cut 9 bases from V and 4 bases from J, with 16 bases between. Germline V gene data show CDR1 as LNHDA and CDR2 as SQIVND (reference sequence). CDR3 length equals 14 residues. CDR3: CASSGRTPNQPQHF. CDR3 DNA: TGTGCCAGCTCTGGGCGGACACCTAATCAGCCCCAGCATTTT.

This chain links TRBV9 with TRBJ2-6, with 10 positions matching TRBD1. Germline trimming cut 3 bases from V and 3 bases from J; bases unmatched to any gene: 9. Looked up from germline, CDR1 is SGDLS and CDR2 is YYNGEE. CDR3 length: 18 amino acids. CDR3 sequence reads: CASSAPGTGVRGANVLTF. The CDR3 region has the DNA TGTGCCAGCAGCGCCCCCGGGACAGGGGTTCGTGGGGCCAACGTCCTGACTTTC.

The V call is TRBV18, the J call TRBJ2-1; 8 positions match TRBD2. Germline CDR1 is KGHSH and CDR2 is LQKENI. The CDR3 sequence is 15 residues long. J was trimmed by 6 bases and V by 1 base; bases with no gene match: 5. CDR3 in DNA: TGTGCCAGCTCACCACTGAGCGGGAGTCGCAATGAGCAGTTCTTC. The encoded protein is CASSPLSGSRNEQFF. The full variable domain, completed using reference TRBV18 and TRBJ2-1, is NAGVMQNPRHLVRRRGQEARLRCSPMKGHSHVYWYRQLPEEGLKFMVYLQKENIIDESGMPKERFSAEFPKEGPSILRIQQVVRGDSAAYFCASSPLSGSRNEQFFGPGTRLTVL.

The chain is built from TRBV20-1 and TRBJ2-4, with 7 bases aligning to TRBD2. The length of the CDR3 is 11 residues. V lost 5 bases to trimming and J lost 12 bases; unmatched junction nucleotides: 7. Germline lookup yields CDR1 DFQATT and CDR2 SNEGSKA (reference sequence). The CDR3 coding sequence is TGCAGTGCTCCAGTGGGGGGGACTCAGTACTTC. Translated, it gives CSAPVGGTQYF.

The rearrangement joins TRBV7-3 to TRBJ2-3; TRBD2 aligns across 9 bases. Germline CDR1 reads SGHTA; CDR2 reads FQGTGA. The V gene end was trimmed by 0 bases and the J gene end by 1 base; junction bases not matched to a gene: 2. The CDR3 runs 16 residues. CDR3 sequence (DNA): TGTGCCAGCAGCTTAACGGGGACTAGCCGCACAGATACGCAGTATTTT. Translation gives CASSLTGTSRTDTQYF.

The rearrangement links TRBV7-9 to TRBJ2-3, with TRBD2 matching over 12 bases. The CDR3 totals 17 residues. Germline CDR1 and CDR2: SEHNR and FQNEAQ (reference sequence). The J segment lost 4 bases and the V segment lost 5 bases, leaving 10 bases of the junction unmatched. For the CDR3, the DNA is TGTGCCAGCAGCGGCGTAACGGGACTAGCGGGCGCAGATACGCAGTATTTT. It is translated as CASSGVTGLAGADTQYF.

This rearrangement joins TRBV30 to TRBJ2-1; no clear D. Trimming took off 0 bases at V and 9 bases at J, with 6 bases between the two ends. Per germline, CDR1 GTSNPN and CDR2 SVGIG (reference sequence). The CDR3 has 11 residues. The CDR3 protein is CAWSVYGEQFF. CDR3 in DNA: TGTGCCTGGAGTGTATACGGTGAGCAGTTCTTC.

The V gene is TRBV4-1, the J gene TRBJ2-5, with TRBD1 as a possible D gene (6 bases). The germline CDR1 and CDR2 sequences are MGHRA and YSYEKL. The CDR3 covers 17 residues. The ends were cut back, 4 bases at V and 2 bases at J, with 20 bases in the middle. The CDR3 DNA reads as TGCGCCAGCAGCCTCCTAAACGCCGGGACACAGCAAGAGACCCAGTACTTC. It is translated as CASSLLNAGTQQETQYF.

The chain recombines TRBV10-3 with TRBJ1-5; D gene unclear. The CDR3 runs to 14 residues. Germline CDR1 reads ENHRY; CDR2 reads SYGVKD. V lost 3 bases, J lost 8 bases, and 14 bases lay in between. CDR3 sequence (DNA): TGTGCCATCAGTGATCCGGGAACTAAGAAGCCCCAGCATTTT. It is translated as CAISDPGTKKPQHF.

The genes are TRBV7-9 and TRBJ2-7; TRBD2 might be the D (6 bases). Per the germline V gene, CDR1 is SEHNR and CDR2 is FQNEAQ (reference sequence). There are 16 residues in the CDR3. V was cut by 1 base and J by 4 bases, with 17 bases left in between. The CDR3 DNA reads as TGTGCCAGCAGCTTAGAAGGTTCCGGGAGACCTTACGAGCAGTACTTC. It specifies CASSLEGSGRPYEQYF. Full variable domain (remainder filled in from reference TRBV7-9 and TRBJ2-7): DTGVSQNPRHKITKRGQNVTFRCDPISEHNRLYWYRQTLGQGPEFLTYFQNEAQLEKSRLLSDRFSAERPKGSFSTLEIQRTEQGDSAMYLCASSLEGSGRPYEQYFGPGTRLTVT.

This clone came up once. The chain has TRBV7-3 and TRBJ2-1; possibly TRBD2 for D (6 bases). The germline V gene encodes CDR1 SGHTA and CDR2 FQGTGA. The CDR3 is 15 amino acids. Between the trimmed V and J ends, which lost 4 bases and 1 base, there was a span of 11 bases. CDR3 DNA: TGTGCCAGCAGCTCGAGCGGAGGGTCCTACAATGAGCAGTTCTTC. This gives the protein CASSSSGGSYNEQFF.

The V call is TRBV11-3, the J call TRBJ2-2, with D unresolved. The CDR3 covers 11 residues. CDR1 SGHNT and CDR2 YENEEA come from the germline V gene. Trimming pared 5 bases from V and 6 bases from J, leaving 4 bases between. The CDR3 sequence is CASSRAGELFF. The CDR3 nucleotides are TGTGCCAGCAGCAGAGCCGGGGAGCTGTTTTTT.

The V gene is TRBV28, the J gene TRBJ2-1; D may be TRBD1 (6 bases). This CDR3 is 12 amino acids long. V was cut by 4 bases and J by 10 bases, with 11 bases left in between. CDR1 and CDR2 (germline): MDHEN, SYDVKM. This CDR3 reads CASSSPGQEQFF. The CDR3 nucleotides are TGTGCCAGCAGTTCGCCCGGACAGGAGCAGTTCTTC.